Listed here are 10 T cell receptor beta chains from one sample, sequenced in a study of blood T cell repertoires in COVID-19. The table came from immunoSEQ multiplex PCR; TCRdb's copy has only in-frame clones and leaves some out. The sample has about 140,000 clones; 70% to 80% are singletons. Sequenced sample: peripheral blood. These receptors came from a woman between 50 and 59 years old with active or convalescent COVID-19.

The chain employs TRBV30 and TRBJ1-1; no definite D call. CDR1 and CDR2 from the germline V gene are GTSNPN and SVGIG (reference sequence). V dropped 0 bases and J dropped 6 bases, with 11 bases sitting between them. CDR3 length: 13 residues. The CDR3 sequence is CAWSVQQIAEAFF. CDR3 nucleotides: TGTGCCTGGAGTGTACAACAGATCGCTGAAGCTTTCTTT.

This chain connects TRBV4-1 to TRBJ1-2, with D perhaps matching TRBD1 (6 bases). Germline V lookup: CDR1 MGHRA, CDR2 YSYEKL. The CDR3 runs to 18 residues. V lost 3 bases and J lost 4, with 24 bases in between. In DNA, the CDR3 is TGCGCCAGCAGCCAGGAGTCTCAGGGGTTCGGGAGGTCCTATGGCTACACCTTC. This gives the protein CASSQESQGFGRSYGYTF.

J is TRBJ1-2 and V is TRBV20-1; D might be TRBD1 (6 bases). This CDR3 spans 11 amino acids. The germline CDR1 and CDR2 sequences are DFQATT and SNEGSKA (reference sequence). V was shortened by 6 bases and J by 6 bases, with 11 bases between the two germline ends. The CDR3 here is CSAYRVDGYTF. The CDR3 nucleotides are TGCAGTGCCTACAGGGTTGATGGCTACACCTTC.

This clone was seen a few times. The chain combines TRBV18 with TRBJ2-3, with D unresolved. This CDR3 contains 14 residues. Germline V gene lookup returns CDR1 KGHSH and CDR2 LQKENI. The V gene lost 3 bases and the J gene lost 4 bases, with 11 bases spanning the gap. This CDR3 is CASSPNTPPDTQYF. As DNA, the CDR3 is TGTGCCAGCTCACCGAACACCCCCCCAGATACGCAGTATTTT.

This clone appeared a few times. V and J are TRBV11-2 and TRBJ2-1; TRBD2 aligns across 9 bases. This CDR3 comprises 16 residues. The ends lost 1 base at V and 7 bases at J; junction bases unmatched: 8. Looked up from germline, CDR1 is SGHAT and CDR2 is FQNNGV. CDR3 loop: CASSLGGERGVNEQFF. The CDR3 coding sequence is TGTGCCAGCAGCTTAGGTGGCGAGCGGGGGGTAAATGAGCAGTTCTTC.

As regards this clone: Other DNA sequences of this sample code for an identical CDR3. This rearrangement joins TRBV19 to TRBJ2-2; TRBD1 matches at 10 bases. The CDR3 totals 14 residues. The V gene's germline CDR1 is LNHDA and CDR2 SQIVND (reference sequence). Losses at the gene ends were 6 bases for V and 3 bases for J; bases not matched to a gene: 1. The DNA for the CDR3 is TGTGCCAGTAGGGACAGGGGGGACACCGGGGAGCTGTTTTTT. Its protein product is CASRDRGDTGELFF.

The J gene is TRBJ1-3, the V gene TRBV9; 9 nucleotides match TRBD1. V lost 3 bases and J lost 4; bases outside the gene matches: 11. Germline assignment: CDR1 SGDLS and CDR2 YYNGEE. The CDR3 spans 17 residues. The CDR3 loop reads CASSAGDRVLRGNTIYF. CDR3 DNA sequence: TGTGCCAGCAGCGCGGGGGACAGGGTTTTACGGGGAAACACCATATATTTT.

The chain carries TRBV29-1 and TRBJ1-2; possible D gene TRBD1, 6 bases. Deletions cut 5 bases from V and 6 bases from J, with 13 bases between. The CDR3 has 12 residues. CDR1 is SQVTM, CDR2 ANQGSEA, per germline. CDR3 DNA sequence: TGCAGCGTTACCAACAGGGCAGATGGCTACACCTTC. Protein sequence: CSVTNRADGYTF.

V and J are TRBV30 and TRBJ1-1, with a tentative D call TRBD1 (6 bases). Germline lookup yields CDR1 GTSNPN and CDR2 SVGIG (reference sequence). The CDR3 has 15 residues. Trimming pared 2 bases from V and 6 bases from J, leaving 19 bases between. The CDR3: CAWSWDTRDLSEAFF. The DNA for the CDR3 is TGTGCCTGGAGTTGGGACACCCGGGATTTGTCTGAAGCTTTCTTT.

This chain links TRBV5-5 with TRBJ2-7; D remains ambiguous. Germline V lookup: CDR1 SGHKS, CDR2 YYEKEE (reference sequence). The V and J ends lost 4 bases and 1 base respectively, with 9 bases between them. This CDR3 has 13 residues. The CDR3 region is CASSPRESYEQYF. CDR3 DNA: TGTGCCAGCAGCCCCCGAGAATCCTACGAGCAGTACTTC. Complete variable domain (other parts from reference TRBV5-5 and TRBJ2-7): DAGVTQSPTHLIKTRGQQVTLRCSPISGHKSVSWYQQVLGQGPQFIFQYYEKEERGRGNFPDRFSARQFPNYSSELNVNALLLGDSALYLCASSPRESYEQYFGPGTRLTVT.